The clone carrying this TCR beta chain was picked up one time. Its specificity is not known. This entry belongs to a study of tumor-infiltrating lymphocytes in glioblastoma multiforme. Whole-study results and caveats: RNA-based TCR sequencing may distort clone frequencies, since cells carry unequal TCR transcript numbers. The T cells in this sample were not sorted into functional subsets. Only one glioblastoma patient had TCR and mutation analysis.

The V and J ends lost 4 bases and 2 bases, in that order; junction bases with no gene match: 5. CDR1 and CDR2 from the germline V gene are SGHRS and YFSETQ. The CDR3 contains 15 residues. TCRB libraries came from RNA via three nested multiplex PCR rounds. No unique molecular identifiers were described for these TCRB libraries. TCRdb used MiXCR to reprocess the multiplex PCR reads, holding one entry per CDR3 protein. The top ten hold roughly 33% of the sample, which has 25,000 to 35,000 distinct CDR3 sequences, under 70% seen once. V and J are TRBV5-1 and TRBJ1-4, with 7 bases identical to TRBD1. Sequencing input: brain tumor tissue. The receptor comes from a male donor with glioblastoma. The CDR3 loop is CASSVLTGTNEKLFF. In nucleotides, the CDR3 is TGCGCCAGCAGCGTATTGACAGGGACTAATGAAAAACTGTTTTTT.